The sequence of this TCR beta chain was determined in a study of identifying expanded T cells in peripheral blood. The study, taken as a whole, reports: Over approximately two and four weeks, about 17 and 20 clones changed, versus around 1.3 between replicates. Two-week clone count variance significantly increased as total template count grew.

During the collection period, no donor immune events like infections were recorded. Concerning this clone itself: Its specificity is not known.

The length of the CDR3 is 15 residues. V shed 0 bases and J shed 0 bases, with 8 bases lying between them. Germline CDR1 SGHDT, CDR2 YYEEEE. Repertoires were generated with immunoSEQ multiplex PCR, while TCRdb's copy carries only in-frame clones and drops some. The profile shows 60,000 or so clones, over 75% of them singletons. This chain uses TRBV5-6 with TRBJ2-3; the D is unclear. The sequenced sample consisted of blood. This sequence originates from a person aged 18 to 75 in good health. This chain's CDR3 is CASSLDVTSTDTQYF. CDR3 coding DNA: TGTGCCAGCAGCTTGGATGTTACTAGCACAGATACGCAGTATTTT.